This TCR beta chain derives from a study of blood T cell repertoires in COVID-19. Study-wide context: Collection of acute and convalescent COVID-19 samples took place in the United States, Italy and Spain.

Authors' methods: By means of reference gene primer amplification, nucleated cell counts were estimated. Profiled with immunoSEQ multiplex PCR; TCRdb holds only in-frame clones, not every one. The D gene and trimming were derived from the DNA, and the V and J assignments and clone size from that table. The table records 60,000 to 65,000 clones, about 79% of them present only once. Losses at the gene ends were 2 bases for V and 7 bases for J; bases not matched to a gene: 5. Germline V gene sequence: CDR1 SGHKS, CDR2 YYEKEE (reference sequence). There are 15 residues in the CDR3. In this sample, this clone turned up once.

The receptor was isolated from a woman aged 55-69 years with acute or convalescent COVID-19. The V call is TRBV5-5, the J call TRBJ1-6; 8 bases are shared with TRBD1. The source material was peripheral blood. In DNA form, the CDR3 reads TGTGCCAGCAGCTTATTAGACAGGGGAAATTCACCCCTCCACTTT. Its protein is CASSLLDRGNSPLHF.